The 29 T cell receptor beta chains in this list originate from one sample, sequenced in a study of glioma-infiltrating T cells (TCRdb year 2016). TCRdb shows the sequencer as Illumina MiSeq. The iRepertoire nested amplicon-rescue multiplex PCR (arm-PCR) platform was used to amplify TCR alpha and beta CDR3 regions from RNA. TCRdb handled the public reads itself, with Q25 trimming in fastp and clone calling in MiXCR, and kept productive beta chains. For every CDR3 protein sequence, its rows merge into one entry that carries the most common genes and DNA. Present in this sample are roughly 200,000 distinct CDR3 sequences, about 32% of which were seen just once. 20% of the sample comes from the top ten. Sample: glioma tissue, nonneoplastic brain tissue, or PBMCs (not recorded which). These receptors were collected from a human donor with low-grade glioma or glioblastoma, undergoing nonglioma brain surgery, or in good health (not recorded which).

Many counts were recorded for this clonotype. This rearrangement joins TRBV10-2 to TRBJ2-1, with 10 bases matching TRBD2. CDR3 length equals 15 residues. V gave up 6 bases and J gave up 8 bases; unmatched junction bases: 10. Germline V gives CDR1 WSHSY, CDR2 SAAADI. The CDR3 DNA reads as TGCGCCAGCAGAGATCCTAGCGGGAGTCTGGATGAGCAGTTCTTC. Protein product: CASRDPSGSLDEQFF.

This clonotype has a handful of counts. V and J are TRBV7-2 and TRBJ2-7; D is unresolved. Germline V CDR1 and CDR2: SGHTA, FQGNSA. This CDR3 is 15 amino acids long. Trimming shortened V by 0 bases and J by 5 bases, and 14 bases separated the two germline ends. As DNA, the CDR3 is TGTGCCAGCAGCTTAGCGGTAATCCTTTCGCACGAGCAGTACTTC. Translating it yields CASSLAVILSHEQYF.

In this sample, this clonotype turned up once. The junction departs from germline at one end; a sequencing error may be responsible. V and J are TRBV5-1 and TRBJ1-1; D unclear. Germline V gene sequence: CDR1 SGHRS, CDR2 YFSETQ. CDR3 length: 13 amino acids. The CDR3 sequence: CDSSPQPNTEAFF. The CDR3 DNA reads as TGCGACAGCAGCCCACAACCTAACACTGAAGCTTTCTTT.

This chain uses TRBV12-3 or TRBV12-4 with TRBJ2-7; D might be TRBD2 (5 bases). This CDR3 spans 13 amino acids. The V and J ends lost 5 bases and 4 bases respectively, with 12 bases between them. CDR3 coding DNA: TGTGCCAGCAGTAGACTCCGGGGATACGAGCAGTACTTC. Translated, it gives CASSRLRGYEQYF.

Many counts were recorded for this clonotype. The rearrangement links TRBV7-9 to TRBJ1-2; TRBD1 matches at 8 bases. There are 13 residues in the CDR3. V lost 5 bases, J lost 8 bases, and 7 bases stayed unmatched. CDR1 and CDR2 (germline): SEHNR, FQNEAQ (reference sequence). CDR3 sequence reads: CASSRQGKGGYTF. CDR3 coding DNA: TGTGCCAGCAGCCGACAGGGGAAGGGCGGCTACACCTTC.

The chain combines TRBV12-3 or TRBV12-4 with TRBJ1-6, with 11 bases that match TRBD1. The CDR3 runs 15 residues. V shed 5 bases and J 7 bases; nucleotides not matched to a gene: 4. The DNA for the CDR3 is TGTGCCAGCAGTCCCCGGGACAGGGGGAATTCACCCCTCCACTTT. Amino acid sequence: CASSPRDRGNSPLHF.

This clonotype was counted many times. The CDR3 DNA reads as TGTGCCAGCAGTGAACGGAGCAATCAGCCCCAGCATTTT. Its translation is CASSERSNQPQHF. This chain uses TRBV6-4 with TRBJ1-5; D is uncertain. Between the trimmed V and J ends, which lost 3 bases and 1 base, there was a span of 4 bases. This CDR3 is 13 amino acids long. CDR1 and CDR2 (germline): MRHNA, SNTAGT.

Regarding this clonotype: Given a much more abundant clone one base away, this may be a read error. V is TRBV20-1 and J is TRBJ1-1; D is uncertain. The length of the CDR3 is 11 residues. From germline, CDR1 is DFQATT and CDR2 SNEGSKA (reference sequence). The DNA for the CDR3 is TGCAGCGTTGTAGTATCCACTGAAGCTTTCTTT. Its translation: CSVVVSTEAFF.

This chain joins TRBV5-1 and TRBJ2-1; D gene uncertain. This CDR3 is 12 amino acids long. Looked up from germline, CDR1 is SGHRS and CDR2 is YFSETQ. V dropped 4 bases and J dropped 13 bases, with 15 bases sitting between them. The CDR3 protein is CASSLTETPQFF. CDR3 in DNA: TGCGCCAGCAGCCTTACCGAAACGCCTCAGTTCTTC.

This sequence joins TRBV7-2 and TRBJ2-5, with 10 bases identical to TRBD1. This CDR3 comprises 16 residues. J lost 3 bases, V lost 0 bases, and 4 bases had no gene match. CDR1 and CDR2 from the germline V gene are SGHTA and FQGNSA. In DNA form, the CDR3 reads TGTGCCAGCAGCTTAGCGTGGGGACAGGGGAAAGAGACCCAGTACTTC. It is translated as CASSLAWGQGKETQYF.

The chain joins TRBV28 to TRBJ2-7; D may be TRBD1 (5 bases). CDR1 is MDHEN and CDR2 is SYDVKM in the germline V gene. There are 14 residues in the CDR3. DNA of the CDR3: TGTGTTAGCAGTTTAAGGGGTAGTCAGGACGAGCAGTACTTC. It is translated as CVSSLRGSQDEQYF.

This clonotype was counted many times. The chain couples TRBV29-1 to TRBJ2-5; D gene ambiguous. The germline V gene encodes CDR1 SQVTM and CDR2 ANQGSEA. This CDR3 region has 13 residues. Trimming took 4 bases from V and 2 from J, leaving 11 bases between them. The CDR3 nucleotides are TGCAGCGTTGTTTACCTAGTACAAGAGACCCAGTACTTC. Translation: CSVVYLVQETQYF. The entire variable domain, with the rest obtained from reference TRBV29-1 and TRBJ2-5, is as follows: SAVISQKPSRDICQRGTSLTIQCQVDSQVTMMFWYRQQPGQSLTLIATANQGSEATYESGFVIDKFPISRPNLTFSTLTVSNMSPEDSSIYLCSVVYLVQETQYFGPGTRLLVL.

With regard to this clonotype: A much bigger clone sits one base away, suggesting this may be a read error. The rearrangement links TRBV7-2 to TRBJ2-1; D is perhaps TRBD2 (6 bases). The CDR3 is 13 residues long. CDR1 and CDR2 from the germline V gene are SGHTA and FQGNSA. The CDR3 spells CASSLDQDYARIF. The CDR3 bases are TGTGCCAGCAGCTTAGACCAGGACTACGCCCGGATATTC.

This clonotype has ten or more counts. This chain joins TRBV18 and TRBJ1-5; 10 nucleotides align to TRBD1. Trimming at V came to 6 bases and at J to 0 bases, leaving 5 bases not matched to a gene. In germline, CDR1 is KGHSH, CDR2 LQKENI. The CDR3 runs 16 residues. CDR3 nucleotide sequence: TGTGCCAGCTCCCCGGACAGGGGGTATAGCAATCAGCCCCAGCATTTT. Translation gives CASSPDRGYSNQPQHF.

Ten or more counts support this clonotype. The chain is built from TRBV20-1 and TRBJ2-7; D may correspond to TRBD1 or TRBD2 (5 bases each). V was shortened by 7 bases and J by 2 bases, with 12 bases between the two germline ends. The CDR3 loop spans 12 amino acids. Germline values: CDR1 DFQATT, CDR2 SNEGSKA (reference sequence). In DNA form, the CDR3 reads TGCAGTGGTGGGACGGAGACCTACGAGCAGTACTTC. It encodes CSGGTETYEQYF.

The genes are TRBV12-3 or TRBV12-4 and TRBJ2-7; 9 bases are shared with TRBD1. V shed 7 bases, J shed 5 bases, and the junction held 9 bases outside the gene matches. The CDR3 loop spans 14 amino acids. CDR3 bases: TGTGCCAGCACCCTCGGACAGGGGAACAACGAGCAGTACTTC. It specifies CASTLGQGNNEQYF.

The J gene is TRBJ1-5, the V gene TRBV28, with TRBD1 identical over 9 bases. From germline, CDR1 is MDHEN and CDR2 SYDVKM. There are 15 residues in the CDR3. After removal of 4 bases from V and 2 bases from J, the junction contained 3 bases not matched to a gene. CDR3 nucleotide sequence: TGTGCCAGCAGTTCCTGGACAGGGGGCAATCAGCCCCAGCATTTT. Encoded protein: CASSSWTGGNQPQHF.

This clonotype occurred many times. The chain recombines TRBV7-2 with TRBJ2-5; perhaps D is TRBD1 or TRBD2 (5 bases each). Per the germline V gene, CDR1 is SGHTA and CDR2 is FQGNSA. Trimming stripped 0 bases from V and 2 bases from J, with 13 bases between. There are 16 residues in the CDR3. The CDR3 here is CASSLAPGTIQETQYF. The CDR3 nucleotides are TGTGCCAGCAGCTTAGCCCCTGGGACCATACAAGAGACCCAGTACTTC.

This clonotype has just a few counts. The chain has TRBV29-1 and TRBJ2-7; D is unresolved. The V gene lost 4 bases and the J gene lost 4 bases, with 8 bases spanning the gap. Germline V CDR1 and CDR2: SQVTM, ANQGSEA. This CDR3 comprises 11 residues. The CDR3 sequence: CSVGHPYEQYF. As DNA, the CDR3 is TGCAGCGTTGGACACCCTTACGAGCAGTACTTC.

In nucleotides, the CDR3 is TGTGCCAGCAGTCTGGGTGTGGTAGCGGGTCACGAGCAGTACTTC. It codes for CASSLGVVAGHEQYF. The chain employs TRBV6-2 or TRBV6-3 and TRBJ2-7, with 7 bases identical to TRBD2. The CDR3 runs to 15 residues. The V segment lost 5 bases and the J segment 5 bases; nucleotides outside the gene matches: 12. Germline-derived CDR1 and CDR2 are MNHEY and SVGEGT.

This clonotype was picked up a small number of times. This may come from a read error, since a much larger clone is one base off. This chain connects TRBV28 to TRBJ1-1; possible D gene TRBD1, 6 bases. V was cut by 5 bases and J by 4 bases, with 8 bases left in between. CDR3 length equals 12 residues. Germline CDR1 is MDHEN and CDR2 is SYDVKM. The CDR3 sequence is CASSQQGTEAFF. The CDR3 DNA follows: TGTGCCAGCAGTCAACAGGGCACTGAAGCTTTCTTT.

This clonotype was detected many times. This chain connects TRBV7-9 to TRBJ2-3; D is unclear. V lost 1 base to trimming and J lost 6 bases, with 8 bases between them. There are 13 residues in the CDR3. Germline CDR1 SEHNR, CDR2 FQNEAQ (reference sequence). In DNA, the CDR3 is TGTGCCAGCAGCTTAGGGTATGACGATACGCAGTATTTT. Translating gives CASSLGYDDTQYF.

For this clonotype: The conserved final phenylalanine or tryptophan is absent from the CDR3, which likely points to a read error. The V and J genes are TRBV15 and TRBJ1-1; D unclear. Germline V gene sequence: CDR1 LNHNV, CDR2 YYDKDF (reference sequence). The CDR3 sequence is 14 residues long. This CDR3 is CATSRDTPGTEAFI. The CDR3 nucleotides are TGTGCCACAAGCAGAGACACCCCGGGTACTGAAGCTTTCATT.

Ten or more counts support this clonotype. The chain uses TRBV12-3 or TRBV12-4 and TRBJ1-1; D may be TRBD1 (5 bases). The CDR3 is made up of 18 amino acids. V lost 0 bases, J lost 3 bases, and 20 bases lay in between. CDR3 residues: CASSLASWKARDYTEAFF. CDR3 sequence (DNA): TGTGCCAGCAGTTTAGCGAGTTGGAAGGCCAGGGATTACACTGAAGCTTTCTTT.

There are many counts of this clonotype. V gene TRBV6-1 combines with J gene TRBJ2-1; D uncertain. Between the trimmed V and J ends, which lost 8 bases and 0 bases, there was a span of 14 bases. This CDR3 spans 15 amino acids. Germline-derived CDR1 and CDR2 are MNHNS and SASEGT. DNA of the CDR3: TGTGCCAGCGGCCCGCAAGCCAGCTCCTACAATGAGCAGTTCTTC. It is translated as CASGPQASSYNEQFF.

The genes are TRBV20-1 and TRBJ2-7, with 14 bases matching TRBD2. Unmatched junction bases numbered 6, after V lost 5 bases and J lost 3 bases. In germline, CDR1 is DFQATT, CDR2 SNEGSKA (reference sequence). The CDR3 is 15 residues long. The CDR3 loop reads CSAALGTSGSYEQYF. CDR3 DNA sequence: TGCAGTGCTGCCCTCGGGACTAGCGGGAGCTACGAGCAGTACTTC.

This clonotype was detected only a few times. The chain recombines TRBV11-1 with TRBJ2-2; TRBD2 matches 7 bases. Germline V gives CDR1 SGHAT, CDR2 FQDESV (reference sequence). The CDR3 totals 15 residues. J gave up 6 bases and V 4 bases, and 8 bases lay outside the gene matches. The CDR3 spells CASSSSGNSPGELFF. CDR3 in DNA: TGTGCCAGCAGCTCTAGCGGCAACTCCCCCGGGGAGCTGTTTTTT.

Comment on this clonotype: Possible read error: a much larger clone is one base away. The J gene is TRBJ2-1, the V gene TRBV7-2; TRBD1 aligns across 7 bases. V shed 1 base and J 13 bases; nucleotides not matched to a gene: 16. The CDR3 runs to 16 residues. Germline V lookup: CDR1 SGHTA, CDR2 FQGNSA. The CDR3 nucleotides are TGTGCCAGCAGCTTAGTCGCGACAGGGTTTCCAGAGACCCAGTTCTTC. Translating it yields CASSLVATGFPETQFF.

This clonotype came up many times. The V gene is TRBV20-1, the J gene TRBJ2-1; 7 bases agree with TRBD2. J lost 1 base, V lost 3 bases, and 3 bases had no gene match. CDR1 is DFQATT and CDR2 is SNEGSKA in the germline V gene (reference sequence). This CDR3 has 14 amino acids. CDR3 residues: CSASPGGSYNEQFF. CDR3 coding DNA: TGCAGTGCTAGTCCGGGGGGATCCTACAATGAGCAGTTCTTC.